This TCR beta chain came from a study of T cells after yellow fever vaccination (dated by TCRdb to about 2019). With regard to the full study: Libraries from fractions with low cell numbers were prepared with the SMART-Seq v4 Ultra Low Input RNA kit. Blood was drawn at multiple timepoints before and after primary and secondary immunization, with bulk PBMC replicates and cell subsets isolated. The cohort comprised two healthy male donors, one aged 18 to 30 and one aged 30 to 40 years. To track T-cell clones before and after primary and booster YFV17D yellow fever vaccination, bulk TCR alpha and beta repertoires were sequenced longitudinally.

A remark on this clonotype: Its antigen has not been determined. There are no base qualities to consult, and no much larger clone falls within one base.

Findings and caveats that apply to the study as a whole: The study included only two donors, which limits how far the findings can be generalized. A small share of clonotypes occurred in both CD4 and CD8 compartments, likely arising from convergent recombination. Because abundant contaminating clonotypes from the bulk population could be contained in FACS-sorted repertoires, computational filtering was required. The secondary T-cell response was found to be weaker but faster than the primary response, with a peak reached on day 5 rather than on day 15. Most clones expanded after primary vaccination were re-detected after the booster (around 96% of CD4 and approximately 88% of CD8), suggesting broad memory maintenance.

From its cysteine to its phenylalanine, the CDR3 spans 14 amino acids. Just the 42-base CDR3 DNA is kept, in frame starting at base 1. CDR1 SGHRS and CDR2 YFSETQ were looked up in the germline V gene. The V and J ends are trimmed by 3 bases and 3 bases, leaving 12 bases between them. The sample's treatment or condition, from its label and the paper: live attenuated yellow fever vaccine strain. Two biological replicates of bulk PBMCs were collected at each blood-draw timepoint. PBMCs were isolated from peripheral blood using a standard Ficoll-Paque protocol. TriZol was used to extract RNA from bulk PBMCs, CD4 and CD8 fractions, and dextramer-positive and dextramer-negative fractions. The instrument was an Illumina NovaSeq 6000. TCR cDNA was synthesized by 5'RACE template switching, which introduced a universal primer site and unique molecular identifiers. Priming for cDNA synthesis came from both the TCR alpha and TCR beta constant segments. Two PCR steps were used to amplify libraries, with sample barcodes and sequencing adapters being added in the second step. Sequencing of the libraries was done on either Illumina HiSeq 2500 (2x100 bp) or NovaSeq (2x150 bp). In the original analysis: Demultiplexing of reads and collapsing into UMI consensus sequences were performed with MIGEC, and V(D)J alignment was carried out with MiXCR. Using edgeR on replicate PBMC samples, clonotypes were called vaccine-responding if FDR was below 0.01 and the log2 fold change was above 5 up to day 15. Each bulk clonotype was labeled CD4 or CD8 based on which sequenced repertoire, CD4 or CD8, contained the clonotype at higher abundance. TCRdb handled the public reads itself, with Q25 trimming in fastp and clone calling in MiXCR, and kept productive beta chains. A single entry per CDR3 protein holds the most common genes and DNA from its merged rows. TCRdb, not the authors, supplied the V and J calls. Here the sample has more than 300,000 distinct CDR3 sequences; approximately 4% occur a single time. The ten largest account for approximately 19% of the sample.

Sequenced material: PBMCs, taken 15 days after the yellow fever booster vaccination. This sequence uses TRBV5-1 and TRBJ1-1; no D gene is confidently identified. This TCR came from a young man who received the YFV17D yellow fever vaccine. CDR3 sequence: CASSSPAAHTEAFF. The nucleotide sequence reads TGCGCCAGCAGCTCCCCGGCAGCCCACACTGAAGCTTTCTTT. The variable domain in full, with residues beyond the CDR3 obtained from the reference TRBV5-1 and TRBJ1-1 genes, is KAGVTQTPRYLIKTRGQQVTLSCSPISGHRSVSWYQQTPGQGLQFLFEYFSETQRNKGNFPGRFSGRQFSNSRSEMNVSTLELGDSALYLCASSSPAAHTEAFFGQGTRLTVV.